A single sample gave rise to the 31 T cell receptor beta chains below, sequenced in a study of control samples from healthy donors and cancer patients. Generated by immunoSEQ multiplex PCR, the TCRdb table keeps only in-frame clones and is missing some. Seen here are roughly 120,000 clones, around 90% observed once, and the top ten hold under 40%. Specimen: blood. The receptors here all came from a man aged 50 or older in good health.

The chain is built from TRBV7-2 and TRBJ2-7; D is unclear. The CDR3 covers 15 residues. Germline V gives CDR1 SGHTA, CDR2 FQGNSA. With 2 bases removed from V and 2 bases from J, the gap between germline ends came to 13 bases. The CDR3 here is CASSLLAGSTYEQYF. The CDR3 DNA is TGTGCCAGCAGCTTATTAGCAGGTTCAACCTACGAGCAGTACTTC. Filled out from reference TRBV7-2 and TRBJ2-7, the complete variable domain reads GAGVSQSPSNKVTEKGKDVELRCDPISGHTALYWYRQSLGQGLEFLIYFQGNSAPDKSGLPSDRFSAERTGGSVSTLTIQRTQQEDSAVYLCASSLLAGSTYEQYFGPGTRLTVT.

The J gene is TRBJ1-2, the V gene TRBV19; a weak D match, TRBD1 (5 bases). CDR1 LNHDA and CDR2 SQIVND come from the germline V gene (reference sequence). V lost 2 bases, J lost 3 bases, and 10 bases lay in between. CDR3 size: 14 residues. In nucleotides, the CDR3 is TGTGCCAGTAGTATATGGAACAGGCACTATGGCTACACCTTC. Translated: CASSIWNRHYGYTF. The variable domain in full, completed from reference TRBV19 and TRBJ1-2, reads DGGITQSPKYLFRKEGQNVTLSCEQNLNHDAMYWYRQDPGQGLRLIYYSQIVNDFQKGDIAEGYSVSREKKESFPLTVTSAQKNPTAFYLCASSIWNRHYGYTFGSGTRLTVV.

The genes are TRBV15 and TRBJ2-2; the D gene is possibly TRBD2 (5 bases). The CDR3 runs to 14 residues. Germline V gives CDR1 LNHNV, CDR2 YYDKDF (reference sequence). Deletions cut 0 bases from V and 6 bases from J, with 8 bases between. CDR3 region: CATSRDIGAGELFF. Here the CDR3 DNA reads TGTGCCACCAGCAGAGATATCGGGGCCGGGGAGCTGTTTTTT.

This chain uses TRBV29-1 with TRBJ2-5; the match to TRBD2 covers 12 bases. Losses at the gene ends were 5 bases for V and 2 bases for J; bases not matched to a gene: 6. This CDR3 region has 15 residues. Germline V CDR1 and CDR2: SQVTM, ANQGSEA. CDR3: CSVNRGTSGQETQYF. For the CDR3, the DNA is TGCAGCGTTAACCGTGGGACTAGCGGGCAAGAGACCCAGTACTTC.

J is TRBJ1-2 and V is TRBV1; TRBD1 is the table's D call and was not checked against the DNA. TRBV1 is a pseudogene. This CDR3 region has 15 residues. Written as DNA, the CDR3 is TGCACCAGCAGCCAAGAAAAGAACAGGCCCTATGGCTACACCTTC. Residues: CTSSQEKNRPYGYTF.

The chain uses TRBV11-2 and TRBJ1-2; D is unresolved. Germline CDR1 is SGHAT and CDR2 is FQNNGV. The V gene lost 4 bases and the J gene lost 5 bases, with 23 bases spanning the gap. The CDR3 has 17 amino acids. The CDR3 reads CASSSIRSSGSKYGYTF. In nucleotides, the CDR3 is TGTGCCAGCAGCTCGATCAGATCCTCCGGATCGAAGTATGGCTACACCTTC.

The chain couples TRBV7-9 to TRBJ1-1; 7 bases match TRBD1. The V and J ends lost 5 bases and 1 base, in that order; junction bases with no gene match: 7. The germline CDR1 and CDR2 sequences are SEHNR and FQNEAQ (reference sequence). The CDR3 length is 15 residues. The CDR3: CASSGRQGPNTEAFF. The CDR3 DNA sequence: TGTGCCAGCAGCGGGAGACAGGGACCGAACACTGAAGCTTTCTTT.

As to this clone: The sample holds other DNA sequences that translate to the same CDR3. The chain joins TRBV10-3 to TRBJ1-5; D is unclear. The germline gives CDR1 ENHRY, CDR2 SYGVKD. V lost 3 bases and J lost 6, with 6 bases in between. The CDR3 runs 12 residues. The CDR3 DNA follows: TGTGCCATCAGTGATGGTGGTCAGCCCCAGCATTTT. It codes for CAISDGGQPQHF.

The chain carries TRBV9 and TRBJ2-2; D may correspond to TRBD1 or TRBD2 (5 bases each). Germline V gene data show CDR1 as SGDLS and CDR2 as YYNGEE. The V end lost 0 bases, the J end lost 5 bases, and 17 bases lay between the germline ends. The CDR3 totals 17 residues. The CDR3: CASSVGWRKGSTGELFF. CDR3 coding DNA: TGTGCCAGCAGCGTAGGATGGCGGAAGGGGAGTACCGGGGAGCTGTTTTTT. Drawing the rest from reference TRBV9 and TRBJ2-2, the complete variable domain is DSGVTQTPKHLITATGQRVTLRCSPRSGDLSVYWYQQSLDQGLQFLIQYYNGEERAKGNILERFSAQQFPDLHSELNLSSLELGDSALYFCASSVGWRKGSTGELFFGEGSRLTVL.

The chain couples TRBV6-6 to TRBJ2-7; 8 bases agree with TRBD2. J lost 2 bases, V lost 5 bases, and 8 bases had no gene match. Per the germline V gene, CDR1 is MNHNY and CDR2 is SVGAGI (reference sequence). This CDR3 contains 15 residues. CDR3 amino acids: CASSGSGGSPYEQYF. CDR3 nucleotides: TGTGCCAGCAGTGGCAGCGGGGGTTCGCCCTACGAGCAGTACTTC.

The chain couples TRBV7-2 to TRBJ1-4, with 8 bases matching TRBD1. The CDR3 length is 15 residues. V lost 3 bases and J lost 8; bases outside the gene matches: 8. CDR1 and CDR2 (germline): SGHTA, FQGNSA. The CDR3 protein is CASSFTQGVYEKLFF. CDR3 in DNA: TGTGCCAGCAGCTTCACACAGGGGGTATACGAAAAACTGTTTTTT.

Only one count was recorded for this clone. The chain has TRBV6-4 and TRBJ1-2; 8 nucleotides match TRBD1. Germline V gives CDR1 MRHNA, CDR2 SNTAGT. V gave up 2 bases and J gave up 6 bases; unmatched junction bases: 5. The CDR3 is made up of 14 amino acids. The CDR3 reads CASSDGTGGDGYTF. The CDR3 nucleotides read TGTGCCAGCAGTGACGGGACAGGCGGAGATGGCTACACCTTC.

This clone was observed at least ten times. The CDR3 DNA sequence: TGCGCCAGCAGCCAAGAGATCCAGAATAGCAATCAGCCCCAGCATTTT. Protein: CASSQEIQNSNQPQHF. The chain links TRBV4-1 to TRBJ1-5; unclear D gene. Trimming removed 0 bases at V and 0 bases at J, with 9 bases between. Germline V lookup: CDR1 MGHRA, CDR2 YSYEKL. This CDR3 comprises 16 residues.

The V and J genes are TRBV4-2 and TRBJ1-1, with TRBD1 as a possible D gene (6 bases). The ends were cut back, 3 bases at V and 11 bases at J, with 22 bases in the middle. From germline, CDR1 is LGHNA and CDR2 YNFKEQ. The CDR3 length is 15 residues. As DNA, the CDR3 is TGTGCCAGCAGCCAGGAGGAAGGGGGGGCGGGGATGGCTTTCTTT. This sequence encodes CASSQEEGGAGMAFF.

The chain links TRBV7-9 to TRBJ2-6, with 8 bases matching TRBD1. Looked up from germline, CDR1 is SEHNR and CDR2 is FQNEAQ (reference sequence). CDR3 size: 19 residues. The V segment lost 1 base and the J segment 1 base; nucleotides outside the gene matches: 9. The CDR3 DNA reads as TGTGCCAGCAGCTTAGGAGTCGGGCAGGGGGCGTCTGGGGCCAACGTCCTGACTTTC. Amino acid sequence: CASSLGVGQGASGANVLTF.

The chain couples TRBV7-2 to TRBJ2-1; TRBD1 agrees at 9 bases. CDR3 length: 13 residues. The V and J ends lost 6 bases and 6 bases, in that order; junction bases with no gene match: 3. Germline V gene data show CDR1 as SGHTA and CDR2 as FQGNSA. CDR3 in DNA: TGTGCCAGCAGAAGGACAGGGGCCAATGAGCAGTTCTTC. Amino acid sequence: CASRRTGANEQFF.

This CDR3 is CASSLTGDTGELFF. In DNA form, the CDR3 reads TGCGCCAGCAGCTTGACAGGGGACACCGGGGAGCTGTTTTTT. J is TRBJ2-2 and V is TRBV5-1; 7 nucleotides agree with TRBD1. The J segment lost 3 bases and the V segment lost 1 base, leaving 0 bases of the junction unmatched. Germline loops: CDR1 SGHRS, CDR2 YFSETQ. The CDR3 length is 14 residues.

The CDR3 bases are TGTGCCAGCAGCTTAGATCACGGTCTAGAAGCTTTCTTT. Its protein product is CASSLDHGLEAFF. The chain combines TRBV11-2 with TRBJ1-1; no clear D. The CDR3 spans 13 residues. From germline, CDR1 is SGHAT and CDR2 FQNNGV. V was pared by 0 bases and J by 8 bases, with 10 bases between.

The J gene is TRBJ1-2, the V gene TRBV9; a possible D gene is TRBD1 (5 bases). This CDR3 region has 13 residues. V lost 3 bases to trimming and J lost 4 bases, with 10 bases between them. CDR1 and CDR2 from the germline V gene are SGDLS and YYNGEE. CDR3: CASSATGPYGYTF. The DNA of the CDR3 is TGTGCCAGCAGCGCCACAGGTCCCTATGGCTACACCTTC.

The chain employs TRBV18 and TRBJ2-5; D is possibly TRBD2 (5 bases). The germline V gene encodes CDR1 KGHSH and CDR2 LQKENI. CDR3 length: 15 amino acids. Trimming removed 3 bases from V and 4 bases from J, with 15 bases in between. Written as DNA, the CDR3 is TGTGCCAGCTCACCCCCGGCGAGGGCCGGAGAGACCCAGTACTTC. Translating it yields CASSPPARAGETQYF.

The gene calls are TRBV9 and TRBJ2-2, with a tentative D call TRBD1 (6 bases). CDR1 is SGDLS, CDR2 YYNGEE, per germline. V lost 4 bases and J lost 9, with 16 bases in between. The CDR3 is made up of 14 amino acids. The CDR3 loop is CASSPRTGSRELFF. CDR3 bases: TGTGCCAGCAGCCCCCGTACAGGGTCCCGGGAGCTGTTTTTT. The full variable domain, its missing parts supplied by reference TRBV9 and TRBJ2-2, is DSGVTQTPKHLITATGQRVTLRCSPRSGDLSVYWYQQSLDQGLQFLIQYYNGEERAKGNILERFSAQQFPDLHSELNLSSLELGDSALYFCASSPRTGSRELFFGEGSRLTVL.

A single count supports this clone. This chain joins TRBV18 and TRBJ2-1, with D possibly TRBD2 on 6 matching bases. V gave up 6 bases and J gave up 2 bases, with 14 bases separating them. The CDR3 loop spans 15 amino acids. Germline-derived CDR1 and CDR2 are KGHSH and LQKENI. The CDR3 here is CASSRDGLTYNEQFF. In DNA, the CDR3 is TGTGCCAGCTCCCGGGACGGACTAACCTACAATGAGCAGTTCTTC.

This chain uses TRBV9 with TRBJ2-1; unclear D gene. Trimming stripped 5 bases from V and 9 bases from J, with 6 bases between. This CDR3 is built from 10 residues. Germline CDR1 reads SGDLS; CDR2 reads YYNGEE. CDR3 sequence reads: CASRGSEQFF. The CDR3 DNA sequence: TGTGCCAGCAGGGGGTCTGAGCAGTTCTTC.

This chain links TRBV6-5 with TRBJ2-5; D is undetermined. The ends were cut back, 5 bases at V and 0 bases at J, with 4 bases in the middle. CDR1 and CDR2 from the germline V gene are MNHEY and SVGAGI. The length of the CDR3 is 12 residues. Here the CDR3 reads CASSMYQETQYF. Written as DNA, the CDR3 is TGTGCCAGCAGTATGTACCAAGAGACCCAGTACTTC.

The genes are TRBV11-3 and TRBJ2-7; the D is unclear. The CDR3 extends over 15 amino acids. CDR1 and CDR2 (germline): SGHNT, YENEEA. V gave up 1 base and J gave up 5 bases, with 15 bases separating them. The CDR3 region is CASSLGPPDHHEQYF. As DNA, the CDR3 is TGTGCCAGCAGCTTAGGGCCCCCAGACCATCACGAGCAGTACTTC.

V is TRBV7-8 and J is TRBJ2-3, with a weak D call TRBD2 (5 bases). The V and J ends lost 5 bases and 4 bases respectively, with 19 bases between them. Per germline, CDR1 SGHVS and CDR2 FQNEAQ. This CDR3 spans 16 amino acids. The CDR3 DNA follows: TGTGCCAGCAGCGCCCTCGGGGAGCCGCGGGCAGATACGCAGTATTTT. It encodes CASSALGEPRADTQYF. Combining the CDR3 with reference TRBV7-8 and TRBJ2-3 gives the whole variable domain GAGVSQSPRYKVAKRGQDVALRCDPISGHVSLFWYQQALGQGPEFLTYFQNEAQLDKSGLPSDRFFAERPEGSVSTLKIQRTQQEDSAVYLCASSALGEPRADTQYFGPGTRLTVL.

V gene TRBV4-1 combines with J gene TRBJ2-3, with 9 bases that match TRBD2. CDR1 and CDR2 (germline): MGHRA, YSYEKL. J lost 3 bases, V lost 1 base, and 5 bases had no gene match. The CDR3 runs 16 residues. CDR3 coding DNA: TGCGCCAGCAGCCAAGCCCTAGCGGGGAGGACAGATACGCAGTATTTT. Its protein product is CASSQALAGRTDTQYF.

The chain combines TRBV7-2 with TRBJ2-7; D call uncertain. Trimming stripped 5 bases from V and 4 bases from J, with 21 bases between. The CDR3 contains 16 residues. Germline V gene lookup returns CDR1 SGHTA and CDR2 FQGNSA. The CDR3 here is CASSPHRAVESYEQYF. DNA for the CDR3: TGTGCCAGCAGCCCCCATAGGGCGGTAGAATCTTACGAGCAGTACTTC.

The rearrangement uses TRBV27 and TRBJ1-2; D may be TRBD1 (5 bases). The CDR3 sequence is 13 residues long. Germline lookup yields CDR1 MNHEY and CDR2 SMNVEV (reference sequence). Trimming removed 5 bases from V and 2 bases from J, with 9 bases in between. The CDR3 region has the DNA TGTGCCAGCAGTATAGGGGTAAACTATGGCTACACCTTC. Translating gives CASSIGVNYGYTF.

The V and J genes are TRBV5-5 and TRBJ2-2, with 7 bases lining up with TRBD1. Unmatched junction bases numbered 7, after V lost 3 bases and J lost 2 bases. The CDR3 sequence is 16 residues long. Germline V gene data show CDR1 as SGHKS and CDR2 as YYEKEE (reference sequence). The CDR3 sequence: CASSSPGQINTGELFF. In DNA form, the CDR3 reads TGTGCCAGCAGCTCACCGGGACAGATTAACACCGGGGAGCTGTTTTTT.

V is TRBV7-2 and J is TRBJ1-6; 8 positions match TRBD1. The CDR3 is made up of 15 amino acids. V lost 3 bases to trimming and J lost 7 bases; unmatched junction nucleotides: 5. Germline assignment: CDR1 SGHTA and CDR2 FQGNSA. The CDR3 reads CASSFQGARNSPLHF. DNA for the CDR3: TGTGCCAGCAGCTTCCAGGGGGCACGGAATTCACCCCTCCACTTT.